Below, 28 T cell receptor beta chains from the same sample are listed, as sequenced in a study of beta chain features in type 1 diabetes. These receptors have no identified antigens. Notes on the study in general: TCRB CDR3s from Type 1 diabetes patients were moderately but significantly shorter in all four CD4+ subsets.

The authors reverse transcribed all of the isolated RNA, so sequencing captured expressed TCRB transcripts. The method was immunoSEQ multiplex PCR; TCRdb's version includes in-frame clones alone and lacks a portion of them. The sample contains a few hundred thousand clones, 9.5% to 10% of which appear only once. Specimen: central memory CD4+ T cells from blood. The source of these receptors is a man aged 25 to 45 with type 1 diabetes.

This clone was seen a few times. Sequence at one end of the junction differs from germline and may be a read error. The CDR3 region is CASSSPLF. Written as DNA, the CDR3 is TGTGCCAGCAGTTCTCCTCTCTTC. The rearrangement uses TRBV27 and TRBJ2-1; D not certain. This CDR3 spans 8 amino acids. CDR1 MNHEY and CDR2 SMNVEV come from the germline V gene (reference sequence).

This clone was observed at least ten times. The chain has TRBV14 and TRBJ2-3; TRBD1 is a possible D gene (5 bases). Trimming removed 0 bases from V and 2 bases from J, with 12 bases in between. The CDR3 loop spans 16 amino acids. Germline lookup yields CDR1 SGHDN and CDR2 FVKESK. The CDR3 DNA is TGTGCCAGCAGCCAAGATCAACAGGTTTTCACAGATACGCAGTATTTT. Its translation: CASSQDQQVFTDTQYF. The variable domain in full, completed from reference TRBV14 and TRBJ2-3, reads EAGVTQFPSHSVIEKGQTVTLRCDPISGHDNLYWYRRVMGKEIKFLLHFVKESKQDESGMPNNRFLAERTGGTYSTLKVQPAELEDSGVYFCASSQDQQVFTDTQYFGPGTRLTVL.

This rearrangement joins TRBV7-3 to TRBJ2-3; D is perhaps TRBD1 or TRBD2 (7 bases each). This CDR3 region has 12 residues. Germline V gene sequence: CDR1 SGHTA, CDR2 FQGTGA. V lost 5 bases, J lost 10 bases, and 13 bases lay in between. CDR3 protein: CASSPGGVAQYF. CDR3 bases: TGTGCCAGCAGCCCAGGGGGGGTGGCGCAGTATTTT. The full variable domain, rest sourced from reference TRBV7-3 and TRBJ2-3, is GAGVSQTPSNKVTEKGKYVELRCDPISGHTALYWYRQSLGQGPEFLIYFQGTGAADDSGLPNDRFFAVRPEGSVSTLKIQRTERGDSAVYLCASSPGGVAQYFGPGTRLTVL.

This clone appeared a few times. The chain joins TRBV7-2 to TRBJ1-1; no firm D call. Germline V gene sequence: CDR1 SGHTA, CDR2 FQGNSA. The CDR3 sequence is 13 residues long. V lost 0 bases and J 7 bases, leaving 9 bases between the germline ends. CDR3 nucleotide sequence: TGTGCCAGCAGCTTAGCGTTAGCAGGTGAAGCTTTCTTT. Its protein product is CASSLALAGEAFF.

This clone has a handful of counts. The chain is built from TRBV19 and TRBJ1-4; TRBD1 might be the D (5 bases). The CDR3 covers 17 residues. Germline V gives CDR1 LNHDA, CDR2 SQIVND (reference sequence). Trimming removed 7 bases at V and 0 bases at J, with 18 bases between. DNA of the CDR3: TGTGCCAGTAACTCCCGACAGACCACCGCAACTAATGAAAAACTGTTTTTT. Its translation is CASNSRQTTATNEKLFF.

In this sample, this clone turned up a few times. This sequence is one base from a far larger clone and is likely a read error. This chain uses TRBV5-4 with TRBJ2-7; 7 nucleotides align to TRBD2. Germline CDR1 reads SGHNT; CDR2 reads YYREEE (reference sequence). The J segment lost 5 bases and the V segment lost 2 bases, leaving 10 bases of the junction unmatched. CDR3 length equals 15 residues. The CDR3 DNA sequence: TGTGCCAGCAGCTTCCCTGGGGGGGATCTCGACGAGCAGTACTTC. Translation gives CASSFPGGDLDEQYF.

The V call is TRBV5-1, the J call TRBJ1-1; D not certain. From germline, CDR1 is SGHRS and CDR2 YFSETQ. The V gene lost 10 bases and the J gene lost 2 bases, with 21 bases spanning the gap. This CDR3 is built from 15 residues. This CDR3 is CAGADLSFGNTEAFF. CDR3 coding DNA: TGCGCCGGCGCAGACCTTTCGTTCGGTAACACTGAAGCTTTCTTT.

This clone was observed a handful of times. The chain employs TRBV5-1 and TRBJ2-1; D tentatively reads TRBD1 or TRBD2 (5 bases each). V gave up 0 bases and J gave up 8 bases, with 12 bases separating them. Germline values: CDR1 SGHRS, CDR2 YFSETQ. CDR3 length: 14 amino acids. CDR3 sequence (DNA): TGCGCCAGCAGCTTGGAGGGACCAAGCCATGAGCAGTTCTTC. It specifies CASSLEGPSHEQFF.

Comments on this clone: The sample contains more than one DNA sequence encoding this CDR3. V is TRBV18 and J is TRBJ1-1, with 8 bases identical to TRBD1. J lost 4 bases, V lost 2 bases, and 3 bases had no gene match. Germline V gene lookup returns CDR1 KGHSH and CDR2 LQKENI. This CDR3 is built from 14 residues. Written as DNA, the CDR3 is TGTGCCAGCTCACCATTGACAGGGGCCACTGAAGCTTTCTTT. Protein: CASSPLTGATEAFF.

This clone was detected a few times. This chain joins TRBV6-1 and TRBJ2-3; 9 bases align to TRBD1. V shed 6 bases and J 4 bases; nucleotides not matched to a gene: 5. Germline CDR1 MNHNS, CDR2 SASEGT. The CDR3 totals 14 residues. The chain's CDR3 is CASRIQGAADTQYF. The CDR3 DNA reads TGTGCCAGCAGGATACAGGGGGCCGCAGATACGCAGTATTTT.

The genes are TRBV7-2 and TRBJ1-1; TRBD1 matches 8 bases. The CDR3 covers 14 residues. Germline CDR1 reads SGHTA; CDR2 reads FQGNSA. Trimming at V came to 1 base and at J to 10 bases, leaving 8 bases not matched to a gene. DNA of the CDR3: TGTGCCAGCAGCTTAGTGGGGTTCGACAGGGGAGCTTTCTTT. The encoded protein is CASSLVGFDRGAFF.

The chain recombines TRBV5-1 with TRBJ1-2, with TRBD1 identical over 10 bases. The CDR3 has 14 residues. Germline CDR1 and CDR2: SGHRS and YFSETQ. V was pared by 4 bases and J by 6 bases, with 6 bases of the junction left unmatched. In DNA, the CDR3 is TGCGCCAGCAGCCCCGGACAGGGGGTTGATGGCTACACCTTC. It yields the protein CASSPGQGVDGYTF.

About this clone itself: The germline gene is not matched at one end of the junction; a read error may be the cause. The rearrangement uses TRBV5-1 and TRBJ2-2, with a possible D match to TRBD1 (5 bases). The CDR3 runs to 14 residues. Germline V gene lookup returns CDR1 SGHRS and CDR2 YFSETQ. The CDR3 coding sequence is TGCACCAGCAGCTCCCAGGGAAACACCGGGGAGCTGTTTTTT. This translates into CTSSSQGNTGELFF.

This chain links TRBV10-3 with TRBJ2-7; D may be TRBD1 or TRBD2 (5 bases each). This CDR3 is built from 16 residues. Germline CDR1 ENHRY, CDR2 SYGVKD. Between the trimmed V and J ends, which lost 0 bases and 6 bases, there was a span of 18 bases. The CDR3 loop reads CAISESNSLGDVEQYF. The CDR3 DNA reads TGTGCCATCAGTGAGTCGAATAGTCTCGGGGACGTCGAGCAGTACTTC.

The CDR3, as DNA: TGTGCCAGCAGTGAAAGGGAGGCAGGGCCCTCCCGGGAGCCCCAGCATTTT. Translating gives CASSEREAGPSREPQHF. The chain has TRBV2 and TRBJ1-5, with D perhaps TRBD1 (5 bases). Trimming pared 2 bases from V and 8 bases from J, leaving 22 bases between. Germline V gene data show CDR1 as SNHLY and CDR2 as FYNNEI. The length of the CDR3 is 17 residues.

Only a few counts were recorded for this clone. The rearrangement joins TRBV6-5 to TRBJ2-3; 9 positions match TRBD1. CDR1 and CDR2 (germline): MNHEY, SVGAGI. This CDR3 has 15 amino acids. Trimming at V came to 7 bases and at J to 4 bases, leaving 9 bases not matched to a gene. CDR3 residues: CASTMGQGASDTQYF. The CDR3 DNA is TGTGCCAGCACTATGGGACAGGGTGCTTCAGATACGCAGTATTTT.

This chain uses TRBV5-5 with TRBJ2-5; the D gene is possibly TRBD2 (5 bases). Trimming stripped 3 bases from V and 6 bases from J, with 12 bases between. The CDR3 extends over 13 amino acids. CDR1 and CDR2 from the germline V gene are SGHKS and YYEKEE (reference sequence). As DNA, the CDR3 is TGTGCCAGCAGCTCCGCGGGTAGGCAGACCCAGTACTTC. It yields the protein CASSSAGRQTQYF.

The sample holds a few counts of this clone. This sequence joins TRBV7-9 and TRBJ1-5, with 9 bases that match TRBD1. The V segment lost 5 bases and the J segment 4 bases; nucleotides outside the gene matches: 6. Germline lookup yields CDR1 SEHNR and CDR2 FQNEAQ (reference sequence). This CDR3 region has 15 residues. Here the CDR3 reads CASSPVTGGNQPQHF. The CDR3 DNA is TGTGCCAGCAGCCCGGTGACAGGGGGTAATCAGCCCCAGCATTTT.

This clone was counted ten times or more. The V and J genes are TRBV5-6 and TRBJ1-5, with 7 bases that match TRBD1. Trimming cost V 3 bases and J 4 bases; bases outside gene matches: 7. CDR1 is SGHDT, CDR2 YYEEEE, per germline. The CDR3 is 15 amino acids. CDR3 sequence: CASSSSRTGNQPQHF. The CDR3 DNA follows: TGTGCCAGCAGCTCGAGCCGGACAGGAAATCAGCCCCAGCATTTT.

This clone has more than one count but fewer than ten. The chain couples TRBV4-2 to TRBJ1-3; D is ambiguous. The V end lost 6 bases, the J end lost 3 bases, and 15 bases lay between the germline ends. CDR3 length: 15 amino acids. The germline V gene encodes CDR1 LGHNA and CDR2 YNFKEQ. CDR3 in amino acids: CASSPGPPLGNTIYF. The CDR3 DNA sequence: TGTGCCAGCAGTCCCGGCCCCCCTCTTGGAAACACCATATATTTT.

This clone turned up a few times. The chain employs TRBV7-9 and TRBJ2-3; 10 bases align to TRBD2. The V gene's germline CDR1 is SEHNR and CDR2 FQNEAQ (reference sequence). The CDR3 runs 16 residues. V lost 5 bases to trimming and J lost 4 bases; unmatched junction nucleotides: 9. This chain's CDR3 is CASSRHTSGTPDTQYF. CDR3 DNA: TGTGCCAGCAGCCGACATACTAGCGGGACCCCAGATACGCAGTATTTT. Filled out from reference TRBV7-9 and TRBJ2-3, the complete variable domain reads DTGVSQNPRHKITKRGQNVTFRCDPISEHNRLYWYRQTLGQGPEFLTYFQNEAQLEKSRLLSDRFSAERPKGSFSTLEIQRTEQGDSAMYLCASSRHTSGTPDTQYFGPGTRLTVL.

A single count supports this clone. This chain joins TRBV16 and TRBJ2-1; no firm D call. V was shortened by 3 bases and J by 15 bases, with 18 bases between the two germline ends. The CDR3 is 13 amino acids. CDR1 KGHSY and CDR2 FQNENV come from the germline V gene. Written as DNA, the CDR3 is TGTGCCAGCAGCCAGCAGACCCAGGATGCTCCGTTCTTC. Its translation is CASSQQTQDAPFF.

The gene calls are TRBV9 and TRBJ2-7, with 8 bases fitting TRBD1. CDR1 and CDR2 from the germline V gene are SGDLS and YYNGEE. This CDR3 spans 13 amino acids. V dropped 3 bases and J dropped 5; count of bases not matched to a gene: 4. CDR3 DNA: TGTGCCAGCAGCGCTAAGACAGGGGACGAGCAGTACTTC. Translated: CASSAKTGDEQYF. The full variable domain, its missing parts supplied by reference TRBV9 and TRBJ2-7, is DSGVTQTPKHLITATGQRVTLRCSPRSGDLSVYWYQQSLDQGLQFLIQYYNGEERAKGNILERFSAQQFPDLHSELNLSSLELGDSALYFCASSAKTGDEQYFGPGTRLTVT.

The chain employs TRBV2 and TRBJ1-1, with TRBD1 as a possible D gene (5 bases). With 9 bases removed from V and 5 bases from J, the gap between germline ends came to 16 bases. CDR1 is SNHLY, CDR2 FYNNEI, per germline. CDR3 length: 13 residues. This chain's CDR3 is CASEYSGGTEAFF. CDR3 DNA: TGTGCCAGTGAGTACAGCGGGGGGACTGAAGCTTTCTTT.

This rearrangement joins TRBV27 to TRBJ2-3; 9 nucleotides match TRBD2. Germline V CDR1 and CDR2: MNHEY, SMNVEV (reference sequence). V dropped 0 bases and J dropped 14; count of bases not matched to a gene: 6. CDR3 length equals 13 residues. CDR3 sequence: CASSLSLAGALYF. The CDR3 coding sequence is TGTGCCAGCAGTTTATCCTTAGCGGGAGCGTTGTATTTT.

This clone appeared a few times. V and J are TRBV7-2 and TRBJ1-1; unclear D gene. CDR3 size: 16 residues. Germline CDR1 and CDR2: SGHTA and FQGNSA. Trimming removed 6 bases at V and 8 bases at J, with 25 bases between. Here the CDR3 DNA reads TGTGCCAGCAGTTCCCAACCCTCAAATGCGGGGTCCGAAGCTTTCTTT. Its translation: CASSSQPSNAGSEAFF. The full variable domain, rest sourced from reference TRBV7-2 and TRBJ1-1, is GAGVSQSPSNKVTEKGKDVELRCDPISGHTALYWYRQSLGQGLEFLIYFQGNSAPDKSGLPSDRFSAERTGGSVSTLTIQRTQQEDSAVYLCASSSQPSNAGSEAFFGQGTRLTVV.

Many counts were recorded for this clone. The CDR3 nucleotides read TGTGCCAGCAGAGGACAGGTTGTCCCGTTCTTC. Translation gives CASRGQVVPFF. The genes are TRBV28 and TRBJ2-1; TRBD1 aligns across 7 bases. Per germline, CDR1 MDHEN and CDR2 SYDVKM. This CDR3 comprises 11 residues. Losses at the gene ends were 6 bases for V and 15 bases for J; bases not matched to a gene: 8.

Regarding this clone: Here the CDR3 omits its conserved ending phenylalanine or tryptophan, so a read error is the likely source. The chain combines TRBV12-5 with TRBJ1-2; no clear D. V was pared by 1 base and J by 5 bases, with 5 bases between. Germline loops: CDR1 LGHNT, CDR2 FRNRAP. The CDR3 runs 12 residues. CDR3 in DNA: TGTGCTAGTGGTTTGGAGGCATATGGCTACACCCTC. It yields the protein CASGLEAYGYTL.